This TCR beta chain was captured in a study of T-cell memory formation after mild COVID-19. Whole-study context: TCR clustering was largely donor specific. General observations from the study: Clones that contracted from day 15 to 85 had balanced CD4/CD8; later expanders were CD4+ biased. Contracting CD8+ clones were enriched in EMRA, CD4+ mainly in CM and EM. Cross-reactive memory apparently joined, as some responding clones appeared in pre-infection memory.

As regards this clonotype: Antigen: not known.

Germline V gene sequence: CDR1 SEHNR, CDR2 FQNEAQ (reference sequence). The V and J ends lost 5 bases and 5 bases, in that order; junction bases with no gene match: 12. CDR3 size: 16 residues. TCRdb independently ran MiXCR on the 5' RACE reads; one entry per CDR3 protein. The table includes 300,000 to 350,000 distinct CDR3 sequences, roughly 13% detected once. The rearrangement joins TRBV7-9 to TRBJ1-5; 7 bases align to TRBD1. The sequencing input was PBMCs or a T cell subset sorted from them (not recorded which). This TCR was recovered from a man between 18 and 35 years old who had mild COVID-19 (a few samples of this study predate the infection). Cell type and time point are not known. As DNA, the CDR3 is TGTGCCAGCAGCCCTGACAGGGAAGGGGAACATCAGCCCCAGCATTTT. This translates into CASSPDREGEHQPQHF. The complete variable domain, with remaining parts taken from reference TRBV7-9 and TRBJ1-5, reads DTGVSQNPRHKITKRGQNVTFRCDPISEHNRLYWYRQTLGQGPEFLTYFQNEAQLEKSRLLSDRFSAERPKGSFSTLEIQRTEQGDSAMYLCASSPDREGEHQPQHFGDGTRLSIL.